The 5 T cell receptor beta chains reported below all come from one sample, sequenced in a study of T cell repertoires in cytomegalovirus infection. TCRdb reprocessed the reads with MiXCR, giving one entry per CDR3 protein. The data show about 220,000 distinct CDR3 sequences, approximately 40% seen once. Their cognate antigens are unknown. Here the sequenced sample was CD8+ T cells from cultured PBMCs, taken from culture after CMV antigen stimulation. Source of these receptors: a human donor in good health (CMV status not recorded). Some clones in this sample may be carry-over from other donors' samples.

V gene TRBV27 combines with J gene TRBJ1-6; 7 bases fit TRBD1. Germline CDR1 reads MNHEY; CDR2 reads SMNVEV (reference sequence). The V and J ends lost 5 bases and 4 bases, in that order; junction bases with no gene match: 2. This CDR3 comprises 14 residues. The CDR3 region has the DNA TGTGCCAGCAGTGGGACAGCATATAATTCACCCCTCCACTTT. Translation: CASSGTAYNSPLHF.

This chain joins TRBV7-6 and TRBJ2-7, with D perhaps matching TRBD1 or TRBD2 (6 bases each). The germline V gene has CDR1 SGHVS and CDR2 FNYEAQ. Between the trimmed V and J ends, which lost 8 bases and 6 bases, there was a span of 17 bases. This CDR3 is built from 13 residues. CDR3 sequence: CASAKEGVGEQYF. CDR3 DNA: TGTGCCAGCGCAAAGGAGGGGGTCGGCGAGCAGTACTTC.

V and J are TRBV6-1 and TRBJ1-1; 9 bases agree with TRBD1. Germline CDR1 and CDR2: MNHNS and SASEGT. The V segment lost 5 bases and the J segment 1 base; nucleotides outside the gene matches: 8. The CDR3 totals 16 residues. The CDR3 nucleotides read TGTGCCAGCAGTTACACCGGGACAGGGAGGAACACTGAAGCTTTCTTT. Its translation: CASSYTGTGRNTEAFF.

The table lists this clonotype with a few counts. The chain joins TRBV27 to TRBJ2-7; TRBD2 matches at 8 bases. This CDR3 has 13 residues. Trimming at V came to 5 bases and at J to 2 bases, leaving 2 bases not matched to a gene. Germline values: CDR1 MNHEY, CDR2 SMNVEV (reference sequence). This CDR3 is CASSAGGAYEQYF. The CDR3 bases are TGTGCCAGCAGTGCCGGGGGGGCCTACGAGCAGTACTTC.

This clonotype was counted only a few times. The V call is TRBV6-1, the J call TRBJ2-7; TRBD2 matches 11 bases. CDR1 MNHNS and CDR2 SASEGT come from the germline V gene. CDR3 length: 15 residues. Trimming took 1 base from V and 3 from J; bases not matched to a gene: 2. The CDR3 here is CASSEGGLAVYEQYF. In DNA form, the CDR3 reads TGTGCCAGCAGTGAAGGGGGACTAGCGGTCTACGAGCAGTACTTC.